This T cell receptor beta chain was found in a study of EBV T-cell therapy then PD-1 blockade in nasopharyngeal carcinoma. Treatment indicated: AdE1-LMPpoly-expanded autologous EBV-specific T-cell therapy followed by anti-PD-1 nivolumab. The CDR3 totals 18 residues. In germline, CDR1 is SNHLY, CDR2 FYNNEI. Deletions cut 10 bases from V and 1 base from J, with 23 bases between. With respect to this clone: What it binds is unknown.

Sequencing used immunoSEQ multiplex PCR; TCRdb keeps in-frame clones, though not all of them. Seen here are 25,000 or so clones, 84% observed once, and the top ten hold more than 25%. This chain joins TRBV2 and TRBJ1-6; maybe TRBD1 (5 bases). The sequencing used CD8+ T cells from blood, collected at approximately day 61 from a patient whose treatment included autologous EBV-specific T cells and nivolumab. This clonotype was sampled from a man aged 40-50 years with nasopharyngeal carcinoma. The CDR3 DNA follows: TGTGCCATCTCCCGGGACCCTTTAACCTCGTCCTATAATTCACCCCTCCACTTT. Protein product: CAISRDPLTSSYNSPLHF. Drawing the rest from reference TRBV2 and TRBJ1-6, the complete variable domain is EPEVTQTPSHQVTQMGQEVILRCVPISNHLYFYWYRQILGQKVEFLVSFYNNEISEKSEIFDDQFSVERPDGSNFTLKIRSTKLEDSAMYFCAISRDPLTSSYNSPLHFGNGTRLTVT.